This T cell receptor (beta chain) comes out of a study of metastatic and nonmetastatic thyroid tumors. Across the whole study: Samples came from malignant and benign thyroid patients, and repertoires were compared across blood and tumor or nodule tissue.

Whole-study findings and limits: Reported TCR beta diversity, measured in blood and tumor, was significantly higher for malignant thyroid tumors than for benign nodules.

Thyroid surgery was preceded by no treatment in any patient. The CDR3 has 12 amino acids. The V end lost 0 bases, the J end lost 2 bases, and 2 bases lay between the germline ends. The germline V gene encodes CDR1 KGHSY and CDR2 FQNENV. This clone counts as medium-sized. Its matching antigen is unknown. Per the authors' pipeline: Clinicopathological groups of papillary thyroid cancer showed CDR3 differences that were used to build a distant-metastasis classifier. MiXCR reprocessed the PCR reads for TCRdb. In this record, the V and J calls reflect TCRdb's handling and not the investigators' own analysis. The sample has 12,000 or so clones; less than 30% are singletons.

J is TRBJ2-7 and V is TRBV16; no clear D. The sequencing input was tumor tissue. This clonotype was sampled from a female donor with papillary thyroid cancer or a benign thyroid nodule (not recorded which). Some clones in this sample may be carry-over from other donors' samples. DNA of the CDR3: TGTGCCAGCAGCCAATCGGCCTACGAGCAGTACTTC. This translates into CASSQSAYEQYF.